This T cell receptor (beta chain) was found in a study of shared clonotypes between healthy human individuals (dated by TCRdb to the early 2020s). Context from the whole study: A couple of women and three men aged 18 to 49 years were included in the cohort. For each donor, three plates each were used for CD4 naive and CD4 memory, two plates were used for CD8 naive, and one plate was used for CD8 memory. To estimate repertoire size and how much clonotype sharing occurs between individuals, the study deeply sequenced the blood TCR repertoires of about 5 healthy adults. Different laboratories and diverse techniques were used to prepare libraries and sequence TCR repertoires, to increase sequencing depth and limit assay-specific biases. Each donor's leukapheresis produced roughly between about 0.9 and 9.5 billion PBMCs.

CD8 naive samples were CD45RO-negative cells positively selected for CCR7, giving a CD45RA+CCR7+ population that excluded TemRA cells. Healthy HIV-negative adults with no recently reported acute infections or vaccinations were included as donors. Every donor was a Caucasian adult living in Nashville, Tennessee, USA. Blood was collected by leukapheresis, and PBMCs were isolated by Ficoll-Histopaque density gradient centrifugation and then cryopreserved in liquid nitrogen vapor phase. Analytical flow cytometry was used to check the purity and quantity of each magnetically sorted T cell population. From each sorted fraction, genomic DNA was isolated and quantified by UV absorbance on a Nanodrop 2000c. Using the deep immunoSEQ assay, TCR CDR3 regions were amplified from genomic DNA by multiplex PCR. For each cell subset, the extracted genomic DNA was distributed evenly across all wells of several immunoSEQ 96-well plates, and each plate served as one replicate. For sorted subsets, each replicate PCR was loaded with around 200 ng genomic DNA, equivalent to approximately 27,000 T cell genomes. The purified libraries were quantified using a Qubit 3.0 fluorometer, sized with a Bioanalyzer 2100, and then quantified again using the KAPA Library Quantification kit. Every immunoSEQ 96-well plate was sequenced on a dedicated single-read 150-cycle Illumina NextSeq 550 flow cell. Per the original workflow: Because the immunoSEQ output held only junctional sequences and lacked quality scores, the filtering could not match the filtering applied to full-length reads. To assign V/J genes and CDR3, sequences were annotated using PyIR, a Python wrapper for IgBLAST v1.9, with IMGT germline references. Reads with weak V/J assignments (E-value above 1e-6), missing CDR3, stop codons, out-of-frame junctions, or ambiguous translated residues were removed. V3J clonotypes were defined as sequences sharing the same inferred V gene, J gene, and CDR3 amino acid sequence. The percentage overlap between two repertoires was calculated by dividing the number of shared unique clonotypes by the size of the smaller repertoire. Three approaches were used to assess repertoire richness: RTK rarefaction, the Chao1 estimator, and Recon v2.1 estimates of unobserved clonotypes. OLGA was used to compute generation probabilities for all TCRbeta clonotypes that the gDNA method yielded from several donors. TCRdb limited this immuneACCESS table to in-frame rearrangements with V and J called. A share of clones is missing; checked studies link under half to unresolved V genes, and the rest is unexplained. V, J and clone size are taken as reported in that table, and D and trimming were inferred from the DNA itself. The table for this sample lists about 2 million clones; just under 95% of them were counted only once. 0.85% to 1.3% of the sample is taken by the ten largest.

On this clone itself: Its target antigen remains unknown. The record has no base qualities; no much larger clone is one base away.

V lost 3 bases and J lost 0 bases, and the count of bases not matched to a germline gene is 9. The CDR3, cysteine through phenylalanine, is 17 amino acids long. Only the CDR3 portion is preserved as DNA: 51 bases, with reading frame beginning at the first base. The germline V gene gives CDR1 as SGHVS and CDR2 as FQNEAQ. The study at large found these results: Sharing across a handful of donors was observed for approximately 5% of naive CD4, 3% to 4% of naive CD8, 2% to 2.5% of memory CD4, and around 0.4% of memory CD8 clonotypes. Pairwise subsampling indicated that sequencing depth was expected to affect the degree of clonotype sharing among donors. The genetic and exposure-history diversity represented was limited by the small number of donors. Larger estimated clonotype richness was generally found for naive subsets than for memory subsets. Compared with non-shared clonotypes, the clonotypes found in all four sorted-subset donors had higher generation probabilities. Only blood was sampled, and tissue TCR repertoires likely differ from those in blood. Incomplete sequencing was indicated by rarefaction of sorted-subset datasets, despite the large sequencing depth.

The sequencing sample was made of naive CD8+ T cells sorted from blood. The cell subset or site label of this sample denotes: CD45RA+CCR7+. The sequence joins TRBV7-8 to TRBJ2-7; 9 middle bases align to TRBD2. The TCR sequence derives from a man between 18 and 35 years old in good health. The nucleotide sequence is TGTGCCAGCAGCTTTGGGTCTAGCGGGACGAGCTCCTACGAGCAGTACTTC. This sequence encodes CASSFGSSGTSSYEQYF.